A single sample is the source of the 5 T cell receptor beta chains below, sequenced in a study of yellow fever vaccine responses in identical twins. TCRdb processed the RT-PCR reads anew with MiXCR; each CDR3 protein has one entry. This table holds 7,500 to 10,000 distinct CDR3 sequences, over 70% found once. The sample consisted of T cells from blood (PBMCs), unsorted or a sorted subset (not recorded which), taken before or after yellow fever vaccination (not recorded which). These receptors all stem from a woman aged 18-30 years who received the yellow fever vaccine.

The chain joins TRBV29-1 to TRBJ1-1, with unresolved D. The V end was cut by 2 bases, the J end by 2 bases, with 6 bases between. Per the germline V gene, CDR1 is SQVTM and CDR2 is ANQGSEA. The CDR3 is 12 amino acids. CDR3 nucleotides: TGCAGCGTTGAAAACAGAAACACTGAAGCTTTCTTT. Its translation: CSVENRNTEAFF.

The rearrangement joins TRBV20-1 to TRBJ1-2, with 7 bases aligning to TRBD1. Germline-derived CDR1 and CDR2 are DFQATT and SNEGSKA (reference sequence). The CDR3 loop spans 12 amino acids. The V segment lost 6 bases and the J segment 4 bases; nucleotides outside the gene matches: 5. The CDR3 sequence is CSASTGAYGYTF. CDR3 DNA: TGCAGTGCGAGTACAGGGGCCTATGGCTACACCTTC.

J is TRBJ2-2 and V is TRBV4-1, with D possibly being TRBD2 (6 bases). The germline V gene encodes CDR1 MGHRA and CDR2 YSYEKL. This CDR3 region has 13 residues. V lost 3 bases to trimming and J lost 6 bases, with 8 bases between them. The CDR3 here is CASSHRLAGELFF. The CDR3 DNA follows: TGCGCCAGCAGCCACAGACTAGCCGGGGAGCTGTTTTTT.

The gene calls are TRBV11-3 and TRBJ1-5; 9 bases map to TRBD1. V lost 6 bases and J lost 5; bases outside the gene matches: 8. The CDR3 covers 15 residues. CDR1 and CDR2 from the germline V gene are SGHNT and YENEEA. CDR3 in amino acids: CASRNGQGLDQPQHF. For the CDR3, the DNA is TGTGCCAGCAGAAATGGACAGGGGCTTGATCAGCCCCAGCATTTT.

CDR3 region: CASGLGAAFF. The CDR3 DNA reads as TGTGCCAGCGGGCTAGGGGCAGCTTTCTTT. The V call is TRBV2, the J call TRBJ1-1; TRBD1 is a possible D gene (5 bases). V was cut by 8 bases and J by 10 bases, with 11 bases left in between. Germline lookup yields CDR1 SNHLY and CDR2 FYNNEI. The CDR3 loop spans 10 amino acids.